This TCR beta chain was found in a study of shared clonotypes between healthy human individuals. Study-wide context: Donors had three CD4 naive, three CD4 memory, two CD8 naive and one CD8 memory plate apiece.

General observations from the study: Researchers found naive subsets generally carried larger estimated richness than memory subsets. Depth was large, yet rarefaction showed that sorted-subset sequencing was incomplete.

The table came from immunoSEQ multiplex PCR; TCRdb's copy has only in-frame clones and leaves some out. The sample yields 1,500,000 or so clones, approximately 98.5% seen once. This clone was found once. The antigen is unknown. Trimming cost V 3 bases and J 5 bases, with 23 bases left between them. The CDR3 runs 17 residues. CDR1 is SGDLS and CDR2 is YYNGEE in the germline V gene. This rearrangement joins TRBV9 to TRBJ2-5, with D maybe TRBD1 (6 bases). This TCR was recovered from a man aged 30-40 years in good health. Sequencing was done on a sample of naive CD4+ T cells sorted from blood. Subset: CD45RA+ positively selected. This CDR3 is CASSAASGEGNDETQYF. CDR3 nucleotides: TGTGCCAGCAGCGCGGCTTCAGGGGAAGGTAACGACGAGACCCAGTACTTC.